The rows below give T cell receptor beta chains drawn from one sample of a study of Ad26.COV2.S vaccination and SARS-CoV-2 variants. Using immunoSEQ multiplex PCR, the repertoire was profiled, and TCRdb retains in-frame clones only, with some absent. In the table there are 300,000 to 400,000 clones, roughly 90% of which are singletons. The sequencing here drew on peripheral blood, taken in a trial of Ad26.COV2.S vaccine versus placebo. These receptor sequences come from a person aged 18-60 years who received the Ad26.COV2.S COVID-19 vaccine or a placebo. CDR3s include the opening cysteine and the closing phenylalanine or tryptophan. The order of the fields is D gene, J gene, V gene, clone size, CDR3 protein, CDR3 DNA. D genes are given only for firm matches. Clone size is shown for a subset of rows, as once, few, many or a class of expanded clone.

D gene: TRBD1; J gene: TRBJ2-2; V gene: TRBV19; clone size: few; CDR3 protein: CASRQDRPNTGELFF; CDR3 DNA: TGTGCCAGTAGGCAGGACAGGCCGAACACCGGGGAGCTGTTTTTT
D gene: .; J gene: TRBJ2-2; V gene: TRBV13; clone size: .; CDR3 protein: CASSLGFTVGENTGELFF; CDR3 DNA: TGTGCCAGCAGCTTGGGGTTCACAGTGGGGGAGAACACCGGGGAGCTGTTTTTT
D gene: .; J gene: TRBJ1-6; V gene: TRBV3-1/TRBV3-2; clone size: .; CDR3 protein: CASSQLGGDNSPLHF; CDR3 DNA: TGTGCCAGCAGCCAATTGGGGGGGGACAATTCACCCCTCCACTTT
D gene: .; J gene: TRBJ1-4; V gene: TRBV6-5; clone size: .; CDR3 protein: CASSETWIVEKLFF; CDR3 DNA: TGTGCCAGCAGCGAGACCTGGATCGTGGAAAAACTGTTTTTT
D gene: .; J gene: TRBJ1-1; V gene: TRBV20-1; clone size: once; CDR3 protein: CGGHLNTEAFF; CDR3 DNA: TGCGGGGGACACTTGAACACTGAAGCTTTCTTT
D gene: .; J gene: TRBJ1-1; V gene: TRBV5-4; clone size: .; CDR3 protein: CASSLAVGGRDTEAFF; CDR3 DNA: TGTGCCAGCAGCTTGGCCGTCGGGGGGCGGGACACTGAAGCTTTCTTT
D gene: TRBD2; J gene: TRBJ2-1; V gene: TRBV7-9; clone size: .; CDR3 protein: CASSPRGLAGGPGEQFF; CDR3 DNA: TGTGCCAGCAGCCCTAGGGGACTAGCGGGAGGGCCGGGCGAGCAGTTCTTC
D gene: TRBD1; J gene: TRBJ2-1; V gene: TRBV6-4; clone size: few; CDR3 protein: CASSDSPGQGANEQFF; CDR3 DNA: TGTGCCAGCAGTGACTCACCGGGACAGGGGGCGAATGAGCAGTTCTTC
D gene: .; J gene: TRBJ1-2; V gene: TRBV7-2; clone size: .; CDR3 protein: CASSPQEFYGYTF; CDR3 DNA: TGTGCCAGCAGCCCACAGGAGTTCTATGGCTACACCTTC
D gene: TRBD1; J gene: TRBJ1-5; V gene: TRBV7-8; clone size: few; CDR3 protein: CASSPRGDRDSNQPQHF; CDR3 DNA: TGTGCCAGCAGCCCACGGGGGGACAGGGATAGCAATCAGCCCCAGCATTTT
D gene: TRBD2; J gene: TRBJ2-1; V gene: TRBV6-5; clone size: .; CDR3 protein: CASRTGLAGPFEQFF; CDR3 DNA: TGTGCCAGCAGAACGGGACTAGCGGGACCCTTTGAGCAGTTCTTC
D gene: .; J gene: TRBJ1-4; V gene: TRBV7-2; clone size: .; CDR3 protein: CASSSNTGSNEKLFF; CDR3 DNA: TGTGCCAGCAGTTCTAATACCGGGAGTAATGAAAAACTGTTTTTT
D gene: .; J gene: TRBJ2-7; V gene: TRBV28; clone size: .; CDR3 protein: CASREGIVYEQYF; CDR3 DNA: TGTGCCAGCAGGGAGGGGATAGTTTACGAGCAGTACTTC
D gene: .; J gene: TRBJ2-7; V gene: TRBV5-1; clone size: .; CDR3 protein: CASRSGQSISYEQYF; CDR3 DNA: TGCGCCAGCAGATCTGGACAGTCAATATCCTACGAGCAGTACTTC
D gene: TRBD1; J gene: TRBJ1-4; V gene: TRBV18; clone size: few; CDR3 protein: CASSPTQGRVEKLFF; CDR3 DNA: TGTGCCAGCTCACCGACACAGGGGCGCGTCGAAAAACTGTTTTTT
D gene: .; J gene: TRBJ1-1; V gene: TRBV28; clone size: .; CDR3 protein: CASSLSGLFAEAFF; CDR3 DNA: TGTGCCAGCAGCCTCAGCGGACTTTTTGCTGAAGCTTTCTTT
D gene: .; J gene: TRBJ2-3; V gene: TRBV3-1/TRBV3-2; clone size: .; CDR3 protein: CASSQDCRQVADTQYF; CDR3 DNA: TGTGCCAGCAGCCAAGATTGTCGACAGGTAGCAGATACGCAGTATTTT
D gene: .; J gene: TRBJ1-2; V gene: TRBV18; clone size: .; CDR3 protein: CASSPEGYGYTF; CDR3 DNA: TGTGCCAGCTCACCAGAAGGGTACGGCTACACCTTC
D gene: TRBD1; J gene: TRBJ2-7; V gene: TRBV6-1; clone size: few; CDR3 protein: CASSEALGQSSEQYF; CDR3 DNA: TGTGCCAGCAGTGAAGCTCTGGGACAGTCTTCGGAGCAGTACTTC
D gene: TRBD1; J gene: TRBJ2-7; V gene: TRBV5-4; clone size: .; CDR3 protein: CASSPGGQGGRYEQYF; CDR3 DNA: TGTGCCAGCAGCCCTGGAGGACAGGGGGGACGATACGAGCAGTACTTC
D gene: .; J gene: TRBJ2-2; V gene: TRBV7-8; clone size: .; CDR3 protein: CASSLSMNTGELFF; CDR3 DNA: TGTGCCAGCAGCTTATCGATGAACACCGGGGAGCTGTTTTTT
D gene: TRBD1; J gene: TRBJ2-2; V gene: TRBV24-1; clone size: .; CDR3 protein: CATSASEGGERPTGELFF; CDR3 DNA: TGTGCCACCAGTGCCTCGGAAGGGGGCGAGCGGCCTACCGGGGAGCTGTTTTTT
D gene: TRBD1; J gene: TRBJ2-1; V gene: TRBV4-3; clone size: .; CDR3 protein: CASSQAGQGYNEQFF; CDR3 DNA: TGCGCCAGCAGCCAAGCGGGACAGGGCTACAATGAGCAGTTCTTC
D gene: .; J gene: TRBJ2-7; V gene: TRBV28; clone size: few; CDR3 protein: CASSGTNSYEQYF; CDR3 DNA: TGTGCCAGCAGCGGGACCAACTCCTACGAGCAGTACTTC
D gene: .; J gene: TRBJ2-3; V gene: TRBV6-6; clone size: once; CDR3 protein: CASSPQRLASGDTQYF; CDR3 DNA: TGTGCCAGCTCCCCGCAAAGGCTAGCGTCCGGAGATACGCAGTATTTT
D gene: .; J gene: TRBJ1-1; V gene: TRBV6-2/TRBV6-3; clone size: .; CDR3 protein: CASSYMGGGTEAFF; CDR3 DNA: TGTGCCAGCAGTTACATGGGGGGAGGCACTGAAGCTTTCTTT
D gene: TRBD1; J gene: TRBJ2-3; V gene: TRBV5-1; clone size: once; CDR3 protein: CASSPGTGGVDTQYF; CDR3 DNA: TGCGCCAGCAGTCCCGGGACAGGGGGCGTAGATACGCAGTATTTT
D gene: .; J gene: TRBJ2-3; V gene: TRBV7-6; clone size: .; CDR3 protein: CASSQGGFGTDTQYF; CDR3 DNA: TGTGCCAGCAGCCAGGGGGGTTTTGGCACAGATACGCAGTATTTT
D gene: .; J gene: TRBJ2-7; V gene: TRBV4-3; clone size: .; CDR3 protein: CASSQTGDSYEQYF; CDR3 DNA: TGCGCCAGCAGCCAAACTGGGGACTCCTACGAGCAGTACTTC
D gene: .; J gene: TRBJ2-1; V gene: TRBV20-1; clone size: .; CDR3 protein: CSARSGHEQFF; CDR3 DNA: TGCAGTGCTAGATCGGGGCATGAGCAGTTCTTC
D gene: .; J gene: TRBJ1-6; V gene: TRBV7-2; clone size: .; CDR3 protein: CASSLATGRGSPLHF; CDR3 DNA: TGTGCCAGCAGCTTAGCTACCGGCAGGGGTTCACCCCTCCACTTT
D gene: .; J gene: TRBJ2-4; V gene: TRBV5-6; clone size: .; CDR3 protein: CASSLAGAKNIQYF; CDR3 DNA: TGTGCCAGCAGCTTGGCGGGGGCCAAAAACATTCAGTACTTC
D gene: .; J gene: TRBJ1-3; V gene: TRBV3-1/TRBV3-2; clone size: .; CDR3 protein: CASSQVLISPGAAGNTIYF; CDR3 DNA: TGTGCCAGCAGCCAAGTTCTCATTTCCCCAGGGGCTGCTGGAAACACCATATATTTT
D gene: .; J gene: TRBJ2-1; V gene: TRBV10-3; clone size: .; CDR3 protein: CAIEDKSSYNEQFF; CDR3 DNA: TGTGCCATCGAGGACAAGAGCTCCTACAATGAGCAGTTCTTC
D gene: .; J gene: TRBJ1-6; V gene: TRBV27; clone size: few; CDR3 protein: CASSHTSGVGYNSPLHF; CDR3 DNA: TGTGCCAGCAGTCACACATCGGGGGTAGGCTATAATTCACCCCTCCACTTT
D gene: .; J gene: TRBJ2-2; V gene: TRBV10-1; clone size: .; CDR3 protein: CASSETRAGNTGELFF; CDR3 DNA: TGCGCCAGCAGTGAGACCAGGGCGGGGAACACCGGGGAGCTGTTTTTT
D gene: TRBD1; J gene: TRBJ1-3; V gene: TRBV6-2/TRBV6-3; clone size: .; CDR3 protein: CASSSWDSRNTIYF; CDR3 DNA: TGTGCCAGCAGTTCCTGGGACAGCAGAAACACCATATATTTT
D gene: .; J gene: TRBJ2-3; V gene: TRBV5-1; clone size: once; CDR3 protein: CASSLAGSGTDTQYF; CDR3 DNA: TGCGCCAGCAGCTTGGCCGGGAGCGGCACAGATACGCAGTATTTT
D gene: TRBD1; J gene: TRBJ2-5; V gene: TRBV7-9; clone size: .; CDR3 protein: CASSARQGREETQYF; CDR3 DNA: TGTGCCAGCAGCGCCCGACAGGGGCGAGAAGAGACCCAGTACTTC
D gene: TRBD1; J gene: TRBJ2-7; V gene: TRBV7-2; clone size: .; CDR3 protein: CASSRGQGAAYEQYF; CDR3 DNA: TGTGCCAGCAGCCGGGGACAGGGGGCCGCCTACGAGCAGTACTTC
D gene: TRBD1; J gene: TRBJ1-5; V gene: TRBV7-9; clone size: few; CDR3 protein: CASSSFSGTGESNQPQHF; CDR3 DNA: TGTGCCAGCAGCTCCTTCTCCGGGACAGGGGAAAGCAATCAGCCCCAGCATTTT
D gene: .; J gene: TRBJ1-2; V gene: TRBV4-2; clone size: few; CDR3 protein: CASSHSQGRGYTF; CDR3 DNA: TGTGCCAGCAGCCACTCACAGGGACGTGGCTACACCTTC
D gene: .; J gene: TRBJ2-4; V gene: TRBV4-2; clone size: .; CDR3 protein: CASSQVPEDIQYF; CDR3 DNA: TGTGCCAGCAGCCAAGTTCCTGAGGACATTCAGTACTTC
D gene: .; J gene: TRBJ1-5; V gene: TRBV4-3; clone size: .; CDR3 protein: CASSQDRQSGQPQHF; CDR3 DNA: TGCGCCAGCAGCCAAGATAGGCAGTCAGGACAGCCCCAGCATTTT
D gene: TRBD2; J gene: TRBJ2-7; V gene: TRBV2; clone size: .; CDR3 protein: CASTLSGGPYEQYF; CDR3 DNA: TGTGCCAGCACCCTTAGCGGGGGCCCCTACGAGCAGTACTTC
D gene: TRBD1; J gene: TRBJ2-1; V gene: TRBV28; clone size: .; CDR3 protein: CASAEATGQTNNEQFF; CDR3 DNA: TGTGCCAGCGCTGAAGCAACGGGACAGACTAACAATGAGCAGTTCTTC
D gene: .; J gene: TRBJ1-2; V gene: TRBV5-1; clone size: .; CDR3 protein: CASSLLAENYGYTF; CDR3 DNA: TGCGCCAGCAGCTTATTAGCGGAAAACTATGGCTACACCTTC